This record looks at one T cell receptor beta chain sequence and its context. Followed longitudinally, the Seattle patients had been enrolled during active infection. This sample is drawn from a study of blood T cell repertoires in COVID-19. In the study overall: COVID-19 samples, acute and convalescent, were from the United States, Italy and Spain. Nucleic acid was either cDNA or gDNA, and it came from T cells, B-cell-depleted T cells, or PBMCs.

Authors' methods: Nucleated cell number was recorded as an estimate derived from reference gene primer amplification. Method: immunoSEQ multiplex PCR; TCRdb's copy keeps in-frame clones and lacks some. Clonal size and the V and J genes are those of that table, whereas D and trimming came from the DNA. Seen here are approximately 440,000 clones, roughly 88% observed once, and the top ten hold roughly 12%. The germline V gene has CDR1 SQVTM and CDR2 ANQGSEA. The V end lost 8 bases, the J end lost 12 bases, and 17 bases lay between the germline ends. This CDR3 has 10 amino acids. This TCR was sampled from a woman aged 50 to 65 with COVID-19, enrolled during active disease. Sequenced material: peripheral blood. The rearrangement uses TRBV29-1 and TRBJ2-7; D is possibly TRBD1 (5 bases). The DNA of the CDR3 is TGCAGCCTTTGGGGTGACAGTCTGTACTTC. Translation gives CSLWGDSLYF.